A selection of T cell receptor beta chains follows, all from one sample in a study of blood T cell repertoires in COVID-19. Only in-frame clones appear in the TCRdb table, and some are missing; sequencing was by immunoSEQ multiplex PCR. The table records 340,000 or so clones, 80% to 90% of them present only once. Sequenced input: PBMCs or T cells enriched from blood (not recorded which). These receptors originate from a woman between 35 and 50 years old with acute COVID-19. Each CDR3 is given with its conserved first and last residue. The D gene is left open where the match is weak. Clone size is not always given. Where it is, it says once, few, many or a class for expanded clones.

j_call: TRBJ2-1; clone_size: NA; v_call: TRBV2; d_call: TRBD2; cdr3_nt: TGTGCCAGCATAAGGGGGAGACTAGCGGGAGTTTGGGATGAGCAGTTCTTC; cdr3_aa: CASIRGRLAGVWDEQFF
j_call: TRBJ2-3; clone_size: NA; v_call: TRBV6-4; d_call: TRBD2; cdr3_nt: TGTGCCAGCAGTGCCCGCGGGGGGGCCTCTGCAGATACGCAGTATTTT; cdr3_aa: CASSARGGASADTQYF
j_call: TRBJ1-4; clone_size: NA; v_call: TRBV28; d_call: TRBD1; cdr3_nt: TGTGCCAGCAGAACAGGGGGCTTTAATGAAAAACTGTTTTTT; cdr3_aa: CASRTGGFNEKLFF
j_call: TRBJ2-1; clone_size: few; v_call: TRBV7-6; d_call: NA; cdr3_nt: TGTGCCAGCAGCCATAGCGAGATCCACTACAATGAGCAGTTCTTC; cdr3_aa: CASSHSEIHYNEQFF
j_call: TRBJ1-5; clone_size: NA; v_call: TRBV29-1; d_call: NA; cdr3_nt: TGCAGCGTTGGCGGGCTGAGCAATCAGCCCCAGCATTTT; cdr3_aa: CSVGGLSNQPQHF
j_call: TRBJ1-2; clone_size: NA; v_call: TRBV28; d_call: NA; cdr3_nt: TGTGCCAGCAGTTTTCGGAGGTTGGGCTATGGCTACACCTTC; cdr3_aa: CASSFRRLGYGYTF
j_call: TRBJ2-4; clone_size: NA; v_call: TRBV28; d_call: TRBD2; cdr3_nt: TGTGCCAGCAGCGGGAGGGACATTCAGTACTTC; cdr3_aa: CASSGRDIQYF
j_call: TRBJ1-2; clone_size: NA; v_call: TRBV19; d_call: NA; cdr3_nt: TGTGCCAGTAGTTCAGGCCGCTATGGCTACACCTTC; cdr3_aa: CASSSGRYGYTF
j_call: TRBJ2-4; clone_size: NA; v_call: TRBV4-1; d_call: TRBD1; cdr3_nt: TGCGCCAGCGCACCTACCACCGGGACAGGGAACATTCAGTACTTC; cdr3_aa: CASAPTTGTGNIQYF
j_call: TRBJ1-1; clone_size: NA; v_call: TRBV7-2; d_call: NA; cdr3_nt: TGTGCCAGCAGCTTACCATCCTCTGACACTTTCTTT; cdr3_aa: CASSLPSSDTFF
j_call: TRBJ1-2; clone_size: NA; v_call: TRBV7-9; d_call: NA; cdr3_nt: TGTGCCAGCAGCTTTGGAGGACAGAACTATGGCTACACCTTC; cdr3_aa: CASSFGGQNYGYTF
j_call: TRBJ2-3; clone_size: NA; v_call: TRBV9; d_call: NA; cdr3_nt: TGTGCCAGCAGTGCGGGTACTAGGGCAGATACGCAGTATTTT; cdr3_aa: CASSAGTRADTQYF
j_call: TRBJ2-7; clone_size: few; v_call: TRBV27; d_call: NA; cdr3_nt: TGTGCCAGCAGTTTAGAGCCTCCCCGGGACACAAGCTCCTACGAGCAGTACTTC; cdr3_aa: CASSLEPPRDTSSYEQYF
j_call: TRBJ1-6; clone_size: NA; v_call: TRBV5-1; d_call: TRBD1; cdr3_nt: TGCGCCAGCAGCATAGAGGGACAGGGAGGGTCACCCCTCCACTTT; cdr3_aa: CASSIEGQGGSPLHF
j_call: TRBJ1-1; clone_size: NA; v_call: TRBV4-3; d_call: TRBD1; cdr3_nt: TGCGCCAGCAGCCAGGGGGGACAGGGAGCTACTGAAGCTTTCTTT; cdr3_aa: CASSQGGQGATEAFF
j_call: TRBJ2-5; clone_size: once; v_call: TRBV19; d_call: TRBD1; cdr3_nt: TGTGCCAGTAGTGCACACAGGGGTGTTCAAGAGACCCAGTACTTC; cdr3_aa: CASSAHRGVQETQYF
j_call: TRBJ2-1; clone_size: few; v_call: TRBV4-2; d_call: TRBD1; cdr3_nt: TGTGCCAGCAGCCATGGGACAGGGGTGGCGGATCGCAATGAGCAGTTCTTC; cdr3_aa: CASSHGTGVADRNEQFF
j_call: TRBJ1-3; clone_size: once; v_call: TRBV7-2; d_call: NA; cdr3_nt: TGTGCCAGCAGCCGGGACTCCCGGTCTGGAAACACCATATATTTT; cdr3_aa: CASSRDSRSGNTIYF
j_call: TRBJ1-2; clone_size: NA; v_call: TRBV2; d_call: TRBD1; cdr3_nt: TGTGCCAGCAGTCTCGACAGGGAAGGTGGTGGCTACACCTTC; cdr3_aa: CASSLDREGGGYTF
j_call: TRBJ2-5; clone_size: once; v_call: TRBV5-1; d_call: TRBD2; cdr3_nt: TGCGCCAGCAGCTTGGCCCCAGCGGGGGGAGGAGAGACCCAGTACTTC; cdr3_aa: CASSLAPAGGGETQYF
j_call: TRBJ2-3; clone_size: NA; v_call: TRBV5-1; d_call: NA; cdr3_nt: TGCGCCAGCAGCTTCAATAGGGGGAGAGATACGCAGTATTTT; cdr3_aa: CASSFNRGRDTQYF
j_call: TRBJ2-5; clone_size: NA; v_call: TRBV25-1; d_call: NA; cdr3_nt: TGTGCCAGCAGTGACTTTACAATAGAGACCCAGTACTTC; cdr3_aa: CASSDFTIETQYF
j_call: TRBJ2-6; clone_size: NA; v_call: TRBV7-9; d_call: NA; cdr3_nt: TGTGCCAGCAGCCCAACAGGGAGCTCTGGGGCCAACGTCCTGACTTTC; cdr3_aa: CASSPTGSSGANVLTF
j_call: TRBJ2-7; clone_size: NA; v_call: TRBV27; d_call: TRBD1; cdr3_nt: TGTGCCAGCAGTTCCCGGGGGACAGGGTACGAGCAGTACTTC; cdr3_aa: CASSSRGTGYEQYF
j_call: TRBJ2-5; clone_size: NA; v_call: TRBV6-5; d_call: NA; cdr3_nt: TGTGCCAGCGGCCGAGGAGGGGGGGGGCAAGAGACCCAGTACTTC; cdr3_aa: CASGRGGGGQETQYF
j_call: TRBJ1-2; clone_size: NA; v_call: TRBV19; d_call: TRBD1; cdr3_nt: TGTGCCAGTAGTACAGGGACAGGTAGCACACTATTAAATGGCTACACCTTC; cdr3_aa: CASSTGTGSTLLNGYTF
j_call: TRBJ2-5; clone_size: once; v_call: TRBV7-9; d_call: TRBD2; cdr3_nt: TGTGCCAGCAGCTTAGCAGGGACTAGCGGGAGAGACGGAGAGACCCAGTACTTC; cdr3_aa: CASSLAGTSGRDGETQYF
j_call: TRBJ1-5; clone_size: few; v_call: TRBV7-8; d_call: NA; cdr3_nt: TGTGCCAGCAGCTTGACTTACAGGACGATCAATCAGCCCCAGCATTTT; cdr3_aa: CASSLTYRTINQPQHF
j_call: TRBJ2-1; clone_size: NA; v_call: TRBV18; d_call: TRBD2; cdr3_nt: TGTGCCAGCTCACCTCCCGGGACTAGCGGCAACAATGAGCAGTTCTTC; cdr3_aa: CASSPPGTSGNNEQFF
j_call: TRBJ2-1; clone_size: NA; v_call: TRBV7-3; d_call: TRBD1; cdr3_nt: TGTGCCAGCAGCTTAACCGGGACAGGGCACAATGAGCAGTTCTTC; cdr3_aa: CASSLTGTGHNEQFF
j_call: TRBJ2-5; clone_size: once; v_call: TRBV3-1/TRBV3-2; d_call: NA; cdr3_nt: TGTGCCAGCAGCCAAGAGGGGGCCGGACAGCAAGAGACCCAGTACTTC; cdr3_aa: CASSQEGAGQQETQYF
j_call: TRBJ1-3; clone_size: NA; v_call: TRBV7-2; d_call: NA; cdr3_nt: TGTGCCAGCAGTCTCCAGGTATCTGGAAACACCATATATTTT; cdr3_aa: CASSLQVSGNTIYF
j_call: TRBJ1-2; clone_size: NA; v_call: TRBV14; d_call: NA; cdr3_nt: TGTGCCAGCAGCCAAGATAGGTCACGGACAGAAGGGGCTAACTATGGCTACACCTTC; cdr3_aa: CASSQDRSRTEGANYGYTF
j_call: TRBJ1-4; clone_size: NA; v_call: TRBV3-1/TRBV3-2; d_call: NA; cdr3_nt: TGTGCCAGCAGCTCTCGCGGAGGGGATGAAAAACTGTTTTTT; cdr3_aa: CASSSRGGDEKLFF
j_call: TRBJ2-6; clone_size: NA; v_call: TRBV19; d_call: TRBD1; cdr3_nt: TGTGCCAGTAGTAACAGGGGGCGGCCTGGGGCCAACGTCCTGACTTTC; cdr3_aa: CASSNRGRPGANVLTF
j_call: TRBJ2-3; clone_size: NA; v_call: TRBV12-3/TRBV12-4; d_call: TRBD2; cdr3_nt: TGTGCCAGCAGTTTGAGGGAGGGTGCGCAGTATTTT; cdr3_aa: CASSLREGAQYF
j_call: TRBJ1-1; clone_size: NA; v_call: TRBV19; d_call: NA; cdr3_nt: TGTGCCAGTAGCACAATCCGGGGTAACACTGAAGCTTTCTTT; cdr3_aa: CASSTIRGNTEAFF
j_call: TRBJ2-7; clone_size: NA; v_call: TRBV12-3/TRBV12-4; d_call: TRBD2; cdr3_nt: TGTGCCAGCAGTTTCAGCGGGACCTACGAGCAGTACTTC; cdr3_aa: CASSFSGTYEQYF
j_call: TRBJ2-2; clone_size: NA; v_call: TRBV7-8; d_call: TRBD2; cdr3_nt: TGTGCCAGCAGCGCTAGCGGGGCTGGCACCGGGGAGCTGTTTTTT; cdr3_aa: CASSASGAGTGELFF
j_call: TRBJ1-4; clone_size: NA; v_call: TRBV4-3; d_call: NA; cdr3_nt: TGCGCCAGCAGCCTCTCTAAAATCGGGTCTAATGAAAAACTGTTTTTT; cdr3_aa: CASSLSKIGSNEKLFF
j_call: TRBJ1-2; clone_size: NA; v_call: TRBV7-2; d_call: NA; cdr3_nt: TGTGCCAGCAGCATTTCAGGGACGGGGGGGAGTCCCTATGGCTACACCTTC; cdr3_aa: CASSISGTGGSPYGYTF
j_call: TRBJ1-1; clone_size: NA; v_call: TRBV29-1; d_call: NA; cdr3_nt: TGCACAGCCACAAGGGGAGGATACTCTGAAGCTTTCTTT; cdr3_aa: CTATRGGYSEAFF
j_call: TRBJ2-1; clone_size: NA; v_call: TRBV7-9; d_call: TRBD1; cdr3_nt: TGTGCCAGCAGCCGCCGACAGGGATCCTACAATGAGCAGTTCTTC; cdr3_aa: CASSRRQGSYNEQFF
j_call: TRBJ2-7; clone_size: NA; v_call: TRBV3-1/TRBV3-2; d_call: NA; cdr3_nt: TGTGCCAGCAGCCAGGGGTCCAGGGTGGGGACCTACGAGCAGTACTTC; cdr3_aa: CASSQGSRVGTYEQYF
j_call: TRBJ1-2; clone_size: NA; v_call: TRBV5-5; d_call: NA; cdr3_nt: TGTGCCAGCAGCTTGGCGGCAGCCCCTAGGAATGGCTACACCTTC; cdr3_aa: CASSLAAAPRNGYTF
j_call: TRBJ1-2; clone_size: NA; v_call: TRBV14; d_call: NA; cdr3_nt: TGTGCCAGCAGCCGCGGGGGGGCCAGAGCTAACTATGGCTACACCTTC; cdr3_aa: CASSRGGARANYGYTF
j_call: TRBJ2-5; clone_size: NA; v_call: TRBV10-3; d_call: NA; cdr3_nt: TGTGCCATCAGTGAGGACAGGACCCAAGAGACCCAGTACTTC; cdr3_aa: CAISEDRTQETQYF
j_call: TRBJ1-5; clone_size: NA; v_call: TRBV7-2; d_call: TRBD1; cdr3_nt: TGTGCCAGCAGCTTATCGACAGGGTTGAATCAGCCCCAGCATTTT; cdr3_aa: CASSLSTGLNQPQHF
j_call: TRBJ2-2; clone_size: NA; v_call: TRBV3-1/TRBV3-2; d_call: TRBD2; cdr3_nt: TGTGCCAGCAGCCAAGGGCTAGCGGCTAACACCGGGGAGCTGTTTTTT; cdr3_aa: CASSQGLAANTGELFF
j_call: TRBJ2-7; clone_size: NA; v_call: TRBV4-2; d_call: NA; cdr3_nt: TGTGCCAGCAGCCCCTCTAGTAGCTCCTACGAGCAGTACTTC; cdr3_aa: CASSPSSSSYEQYF
j_call: TRBJ2-1; clone_size: NA; v_call: TRBV10-1; d_call: TRBD1; cdr3_nt: TGCGCCAGCTGGAGCCAAGTTGACAGGGCGAACTACAATGAGCAGTTCTTC; cdr3_aa: CASWSQVDRANYNEQFF
j_call: TRBJ1-2; clone_size: NA; v_call: TRBV28; d_call: TRBD1; cdr3_nt: TGTGCCAGCAGTCGGGACAGGGTCTATGGCTACACCTTC; cdr3_aa: CASSRDRVYGYTF
j_call: TRBJ2-3; clone_size: NA; v_call: TRBV5-6; d_call: NA; cdr3_nt: TGTGCCAGCAGTGACTCAGGGGAAGATACGCAGTATTTT; cdr3_aa: CASSDSGEDTQYF
j_call: TRBJ2-1; clone_size: NA; v_call: TRBV4-1; d_call: TRBD2; cdr3_nt: TGCGCCAGCAGCCAAGGCCTAGCGGGGGGCTACAATGAGCAGTTCTTC; cdr3_aa: CASSQGLAGGYNEQFF